The clone carrying this TCR beta chain was observed a few times. Its antigen is currently unknown. A much larger clone differs by one base, so this may be a read error. The data were taken from a study of breast tumors, draining lymph nodes, adjacent tissues. The CDR3 has 14 amino acids. Germline V gene sequence: CDR1 DFQATT, CDR2 SNEGSKA (reference sequence). TCRdb passed the multiplex PCR reads through MiXCR, listing each CDR3 protein once. In the table there are approximately 130,000 distinct CDR3 sequences, about 20% of which are singletons. Study-level points and caveats: Tumors had less TCR diversity than lymph nodes, more than nontumor tissue. Data only fit, rather than demonstrated, lymph node origin of most tumor T cells. Most tumor T cells seemingly derive from lymph node, then expand in tumor.

The lymph nodes were axillary draining lymph nodes from breast cancer patients. The sequenced sample was axillary lymph node tissue. This rearrangement joins TRBV20-1 to TRBJ2-1; 7 nucleotides agree with TRBD2. This sequence was found in a female donor with breast cancer. Some clones in this sample may be carry-over from other donors' samples. The CDR3 DNA follows: TGCGGTGTCGGAGCGGGCGGGAGCTACAATGAGCAGTTCTTC. It specifies CGVGAGGSYNEQFF.